This T cell receptor (beta chain) was obtained from a study of early T cells in non-severe SARS-CoV-2 infection. In the study overall: With bulk RNA from unsorted whole blood as input, sequencing yielded unpaired chains. Study results and limitations: Comparison of clonotypes with VDJdb favored anti-spike CD8 responses while missing private and CD4 specificities.

About this clonotype: Its cognate antigen is unknown.

Individual cDNA molecules each received unique molecular identifiers attached to them. Each CDR3 protein is one row after TCRdb ran MiXCR on the 5' RACE reads. The sample includes about 90,000 distinct CDR3 sequences, around 15% of them seen just once. The CDR3 length is 16 residues. V lost 1 base and J lost 2; bases outside the gene matches: 7. Per the germline V gene, CDR1 is LNHDA and CDR2 is SQIVND (reference sequence). Sequencing was performed on whole blood. The clonotype comes from an adult who was a healthcare worker with PCR-confirmed SARS-CoV-2 infection or an uninfected control (not recorded which). The rearrangement uses TRBV19 and TRBJ2-7, with 8 bases that match TRBD2. DNA of the CDR3: TGTGCCAGTAGTATAGTGGGAGCGGGAGATACCTACGAGCAGTACTTC. This translates into CASSIVGAGDTYEQYF.